This T cell receptor (beta chain) comes out of a study of shared clonotypes between healthy human individuals. There are 16 residues in the CDR3. The J segment lost 5 bases and the V segment lost 0 bases, leaving 8 bases of the junction unmatched. Germline loops: CDR1 MNHNS, CDR2 SASEGT. Method: immunoSEQ multiplex PCR; TCRdb's copy keeps in-frame clones and lacks some. This sample carries fewer than 3 million clones, just under 95% of them seen once, and the ten largest clones take 0.37%. This TCR came from a man aged 18 to 29 in good health. Some clones in this sample may be carry-over from other donors' samples. The sample consisted of naive CD4+ T cells from PBMCs. Subset indicated: CD45RA+ positively selected. The gene calls are TRBV6-1 and TRBJ2-7; 9 bases align to TRBD1. The CDR3 nucleotides read TGTGCCAGCAGTGAAGCCCTGACAGGGGGAAGGAACGAGCAGTACTTC. Its protein is CASSEALTGGRNEQYF.